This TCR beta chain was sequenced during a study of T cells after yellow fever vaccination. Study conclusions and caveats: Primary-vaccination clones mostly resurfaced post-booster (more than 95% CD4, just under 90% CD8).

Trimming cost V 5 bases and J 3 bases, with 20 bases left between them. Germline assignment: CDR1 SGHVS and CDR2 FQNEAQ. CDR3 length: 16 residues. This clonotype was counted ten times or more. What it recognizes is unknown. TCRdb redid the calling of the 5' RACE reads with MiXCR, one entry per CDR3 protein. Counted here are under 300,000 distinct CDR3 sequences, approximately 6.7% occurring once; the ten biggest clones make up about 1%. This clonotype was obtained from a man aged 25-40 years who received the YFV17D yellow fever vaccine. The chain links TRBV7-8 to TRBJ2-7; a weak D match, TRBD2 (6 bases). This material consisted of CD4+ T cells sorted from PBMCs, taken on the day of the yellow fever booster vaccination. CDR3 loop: CASSLGAAGLGYEQYF. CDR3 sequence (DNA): TGTGCCAGCAGCCTAGGGGCCGCGGGACTGGGCTACGAGCAGTACTTC. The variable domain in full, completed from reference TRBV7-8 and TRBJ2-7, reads GAGVSQSPRYKVAKRGQDVALRCDPISGHVSLFWYQQALGQGPEFLTYFQNEAQLDKSGLPSDRFFAERPEGSVSTLKIQRTQQEDSAVYLCASSLGAAGLGYEQYFGPGTRLTVT.